Below, 32 T cell receptor beta chains from the same sample are listed, as sequenced in a study of shared clonotypes between healthy human individuals (dated by TCRdb to the early 2020s). The library came from the immunoSEQ multiplex PCR assay. The clones in this table, taken by TCRdb from immuneACCESS, are in-frame only. Not every clone is retained; where verified, under half of the shortfall comes from an unresolved V gene, and the cause of the rest is unknown. The sample has over a million clones on record, roughly 96% of them singletons. Jointly, the top ten make up approximately 1.2% of the sample. Sequences were obtained from naive CD4+ T cells sorted from blood. The cell subset or site label here, explained by the study, means: CD45RA+ positively selected. Receptor source: a man aged 30 to 39 in good health.

The CDR3 region has the DNA TGTGCCAGCAGCTTAGGTGTTCTAGCTTTTAACGGGGAGCTGTTTTTT. Its translation is CASSLGVLAFNGELFF. V and J are TRBV7-2 and TRBJ2-2, with D tentatively TRBD2 (5 bases). Germline CDR1 reads SGHTA; CDR2 reads FQGNSA. The CDR3 spans 16 residues. The V end was cut by 1 base, the J end by 7 bases, with 16 bases between. Variable domain in full (rest from reference TRBV7-2 and TRBJ2-2): GAGVSQSPSNKVTEKGKDVELRCDPISGHTALYWYRQSLGQGLEFLIYFQGNSAPDKSGLPSDRFSAERTGGSVSTLTIQRTQQEDSAVYLCASSLGVLAFNGELFFGEGSRLTVL.

This sequence joins TRBV9 and TRBJ2-3; 10 bases line up with TRBD2. The V segment lost 0 bases and the J segment 7 bases; nucleotides outside the gene matches: 8. The CDR3 runs to 16 residues. CDR1 is SGDLS and CDR2 is YYNGEE in the germline V gene. The CDR3 bases are TGTGCCAGCAGCGTAGTGGCTAGCGGGAGCGTAAATACGCAGTATTTT. Encoded protein: CASSVVASGSVNTQYF.

Concerning this clone itself: Additional DNA sequences in this sample encode the identical CDR3. V usage is TRBV6-5 and J usage is TRBJ2-1; D may be TRBD1 (5 bases). In germline, CDR1 is MNHEY, CDR2 SVGAGI. CDR3 length equals 12 residues. The V and J ends lost 5 bases and 7 bases respectively, with 9 bases between them. As DNA, the CDR3 is TGTGCCAGCAGTCGAAGGGGTAATGAGCAGTTCTTC. Translated, it gives CASSRRGNEQFF.

In the case of this clone: Other DNA sequences in this specimen translate into the identical CDR3. The V gene is TRBV5-1, the J gene TRBJ2-7; TRBD2 matches 7 bases. V lost 0 bases to trimming and J lost 2 bases; unmatched junction nucleotides: 5. Per the germline V gene, CDR1 is SGHRS and CDR2 is YFSETQ. This CDR3 is 15 amino acids long. CDR3 coding DNA: TGCGCCAGCAGCTTGGCCGGCGGGGGAACCTACGAGCAGTACTTC. Amino acid sequence: CASSLAGGGTYEQYF. The complete variable domain, with remaining parts taken from reference TRBV5-1 and TRBJ2-7, reads KAGVTQTPRYLIKTRGQQVTLSCSPISGHRSVSWYQQTPGQGLQFLFEYFSETQRNKGNFPGRFSGRQFSNSRSEMNVSTLELGDSALYLCASSLAGGGTYEQYFGPGTRLTVT.

The rearrangement links TRBV6-1 to TRBJ2-3, with a tentative D call TRBD1 (5 bases). The CDR3 runs to 15 residues. V lost 7 bases and J lost 2, with 16 bases in between. Germline V gene lookup returns CDR1 MNHNS and CDR2 SASEGT. The DNA for the CDR3 is TGTGCCAGCATCATTGGGGCAGCTTACACAGATACGCAGTATTTT. As protein: CASIIGAAYTDTQYF.

This sequence joins TRBV18 and TRBJ2-1; 12 bases fit TRBD2. This CDR3 is built from 17 residues. The germline CDR1 and CDR2 sequences are KGHSH and LQKENI. V shed 3 bases and J 2 bases; nucleotides not matched to a gene: 5. CDR3 sequence reads: CASSPLGLAGPYNEQFF. DNA for the CDR3: TGTGCCAGCTCACCCCTGGGACTAGCGGGCCCCTACAATGAGCAGTTCTTC.

This rearrangement joins TRBV7-3 to TRBJ2-3; no definite D call. Trimming took 3 bases from V and 1 from J, leaving 8 bases between them. The CDR3 sequence is 14 residues long. The germline V gene encodes CDR1 SGHTA and CDR2 FQGTGA. CDR3 amino acids: CASSLGIRTDTQYF. The CDR3 DNA reads as TGTGCCAGCAGCTTGGGAATTCGCACAGATACGCAGTATTTT.

The rearrangement joins TRBV12-5 to TRBJ2-1; possible D gene TRBD1, 5 bases. The CDR3 length is 15 residues. Germline V gene lookup returns CDR1 LGHNT and CDR2 FRNRAP. With 0 bases removed from V and 8 bases from J, the gap between germline ends came to 14 bases. In DNA, the CDR3 is TGTGCTAGTGGTTTGGTAGGGGCCCCAGAGGATGAGCAGTTCTTC. The encoded protein is CASGLVGAPEDEQFF.

J is TRBJ2-3 and V is TRBV5-4; D is possibly TRBD1 (6 bases). CDR1 SGHNT and CDR2 YYREEE come from the germline V gene (reference sequence). V lost 0 bases and J 5 bases, leaving 13 bases between the germline ends. This CDR3 spans 15 amino acids. CDR3 nucleotide sequence: TGTGCCAGCAGCTTGGGAGGACAGAGATTAGATACGCAGTATTTT. Its protein is CASSLGGQRLDTQYF.

The chain couples TRBV5-1 to TRBJ1-1, with D perhaps matching TRBD1 (5 bases). V was cut by 6 bases and J by 3 bases, with 6 bases left in between. This CDR3 has 11 residues. CDR1 and CDR2 (germline): SGHRS, YFSETQ. CDR3 residues: CASKGYTEAFF. The CDR3, as DNA: TGCGCCAGCAAGGGGTACACTGAAGCTTTCTTT.

The chain uses TRBV6-6 and TRBJ2-1; TRBD1 matches at 10 bases. The ends lost 7 bases at V and 4 bases at J; junction bases unmatched: 7. The germline V gene encodes CDR1 MNHNY and CDR2 SVGAGI (reference sequence). The CDR3 totals 15 residues. The CDR3 loop is CASTPGDRGYNEQFF. Written as DNA, the CDR3 is TGTGCCAGCACCCCCGGGGACAGGGGATACAATGAGCAGTTCTTC.

The genes are TRBV5-5 and TRBJ2-2; D is uncertain. Germline-derived CDR1 and CDR2 are SGHKS and YYEKEE (reference sequence). The V gene lost 1 base and the J gene lost 7 bases, with 11 bases spanning the gap. This CDR3 is 14 amino acids long. This chain's CDR3 is CASSLSLPNGELFF. The CDR3 coding sequence is TGTGCCAGCAGCTTGTCTCTTCCTAACGGGGAGCTGTTTTTT.

The V and J genes are TRBV6-1 and TRBJ2-1; 8 bases fit TRBD1. The germline gives CDR1 MNHNS, CDR2 SASEGT. V lost 10 bases and J lost 3; bases outside the gene matches: 11. CDR3 length: 15 residues. The CDR3 DNA reads as TGTGCCACAAGGATGACAGGGGCGAGCTACAATGAGCAGTTCTTC. Its translation is CATRMTGASYNEQFF.

The J gene is TRBJ1-1, the V gene TRBV27; 10 nucleotides line up with TRBD1. In germline, CDR1 is MNHEY, CDR2 SMNVEV (reference sequence). The J segment lost 2 bases and the V segment lost 3 bases, leaving 9 bases of the junction unmatched. The CDR3 spans 17 residues. For the CDR3, the DNA is TGTGCCAGCAGTTTTCCGGGACAGGGGATCCCAAACACTGAAGCTTTCTTT. Amino acids: CASSFPGQGIPNTEAFF.

V usage is TRBV18 and J usage is TRBJ2-2; 11 nucleotides match TRBD2. CDR1 and CDR2 (germline): KGHSH, LQKENI. The CDR3 runs to 16 residues. Trimming at V came to 1 base and at J to 6 bases, leaving 4 bases not matched to a gene. This chain's CDR3 is CASSPLGLAGPGELFF. The CDR3 bases are TGTGCCAGCTCACCACTCGGACTAGCGGGCCCCGGGGAGCTGTTTTTT.

This rearrangement joins TRBV10-1 to TRBJ2-1, with 8 positions matching TRBD2. Germline lookup yields CDR1 WNHNN and CDR2 SYGVQD (reference sequence). With 2 bases clipped from V and 4 bases from J, the junction kept 10 bases outside the gene matches. This CDR3 contains 17 residues. The DNA for the CDR3 is TGCGCCAGCAGTGAGATCCCCCAGCGGGAGCATTACAATGAGCAGTTCTTC. The encoded protein is CASSEIPQREHYNEQFF.

The chain has TRBV7-2 and TRBJ2-2; 11 bases agree with TRBD2. The CDR3 runs 16 residues. Per germline, CDR1 SGHTA and CDR2 FQGNSA. With V trimmed by 4 bases and J by 5 bases, 6 bases remained unmatched. The CDR3 DNA reads TGTGCCAGCAGCTCCTCGGGACTAGCGGAGACCGGGGAGCTGTTTTTT. Its protein product is CASSSSGLAETGELFF.

The chain joins TRBV6-1 to TRBJ2-5; 10 nucleotides line up with TRBD1. Losses at the gene ends were 6 bases for V and 7 bases for J; bases not matched to a gene: 2. There are 12 residues in the CDR3. Germline CDR1 and CDR2: MNHNS and SASEGT. Written as DNA, the CDR3 is TGTGCCAGCAGGGACAGGGGGGGGACCCAGTACTTC. Translating it yields CASRDRGGTQYF.

This chain joins TRBV7-8 and TRBJ2-1; 13 bases map to TRBD2. The germline CDR1 and CDR2 sequences are SGHVS and FQNEAQ. The V segment lost 5 bases and the J segment 7 bases; nucleotides outside the gene matches: 5. The CDR3 covers 15 residues. CDR3 loop: CASSGPGLAGNEQFF. CDR3 coding DNA: TGTGCCAGCAGCGGACCGGGACTAGCGGGGAATGAGCAGTTCTTC. The full variable domain, its missing parts supplied by reference TRBV7-8 and TRBJ2-1, is GAGVSQSPRYKVAKRGQDVALRCDPISGHVSLFWYQQALGQGPEFLTYFQNEAQLDKSGLPSDRFFAERPEGSVSTLKIQRTQQEDSAVYLCASSGPGLAGNEQFFGPGTRLTVL.

This rearrangement joins TRBV15 to TRBJ2-2; a possible D gene is TRBD2 (5 bases). From germline, CDR1 is LNHNV and CDR2 YYDKDF (reference sequence). Trimming removed 0 bases at V and 3 bases at J, with 14 bases between. CDR3 size: 17 residues. Here the CDR3 DNA reads TGTGCCACCAGCAGAGATTGGCGGGCGACGGACACCGGGGAGCTGTTTTTT. Translating it yields CATSRDWRATDTGELFF. The full variable domain, rest sourced from reference TRBV15 and TRBJ2-2, is DAMVIQNPRYQVTQFGKPVTLSCSQTLNHNVMYWYQQKSSQAPKLLFHYYDKDFNNEADTPDNFQSRRPNTSFCFLDIRSPGLGDTAMYLCATSRDWRATDTGELFFGEGSRLTVL.

The chain is built from TRBV28 and TRBJ1-2; D possibly corresponds to TRBD1 (5 bases). Germline V gives CDR1 MDHEN, CDR2 SYDVKM. CDR3 length: 14 amino acids. V lost 6 bases to trimming and J lost 5 bases, with 16 bases between them. This CDR3 reads CASSHSDGGYGYTF. In DNA form, the CDR3 reads TGTGCCAGCAGCCACAGTGATGGGGGGTATGGCTACACCTTC.

The rearrangement joins TRBV29-1 to TRBJ2-3, with 8 bases matching TRBD2. This CDR3 is 15 amino acids long. Per the germline V gene, CDR1 is SQVTM and CDR2 is ANQGSEA. V trimming: 8 bases; J trimming: 2 bases; junction bases outside the gene matches: 12. CDR3 region: CSCPPLAGHTDTQYF. The CDR3 region has the DNA TGCAGCTGTCCCCCATTAGCGGGACACACAGATACGCAGTATTTT.

The chain links TRBV5-4 to TRBJ2-1, with 7 bases that match TRBD2. The CDR3 has 15 residues. Germline CDR1 and CDR2: SGHNT and YYREEE (reference sequence). With V trimmed by 2 bases and J by 5 bases, 7 bases remained unmatched. The DNA for the CDR3 is TGTGCCAGCAGCTTAATCGGGAGGTTGGACAATGAGCAGTTCTTC. Translating it yields CASSLIGRLDNEQFF.

The chain employs TRBV7-9 and TRBJ2-7; the D is unclear. The CDR3 covers 15 residues. Germline values: CDR1 SEHNR, CDR2 FQNEAQ (reference sequence). V dropped 5 bases and J dropped 4 bases, with 18 bases sitting between them. The CDR3 DNA reads TGTGCCAGCAGCAAATCTGGATCGCGTGGTTACGAGCAGTACTTC. Amino acids: CASSKSGSRGYEQYF.

The gene calls are TRBV2 and TRBJ2-7; 7 bases agree with TRBD1. Trimming took 1 base from V and 2 from J; bases not matched to a gene: 5. Germline V gives CDR1 SNHLY, CDR2 FYNNEI. The CDR3 has 15 amino acids. The CDR3: CASSEVRDRPYEQYF. Here the CDR3 DNA reads TGTGCCAGCAGTGAAGTCCGGGACAGACCCTACGAGCAGTACTTC.

The rearrangement uses TRBV19 and TRBJ2-4; 7 bases map to TRBD1. This CDR3 is 13 amino acids long. From germline, CDR1 is LNHDA and CDR2 SQIVND (reference sequence). V shed 3 bases and J 9 bases; nucleotides not matched to a gene: 5. The CDR3 spells CASSIRGTAIQYF. The DNA of the CDR3 is TGTGCCAGTAGTATCAGAGGGACAGCCATTCAGTACTTC.

This clone has only a few counts. This chain connects TRBV28 to TRBJ2-2, with no clear D. The germline V and J ends were trimmed by 4 bases and 0 bases, with 3 bases remaining between them. Germline V lookup: CDR1 MDHEN, CDR2 SYDVKM. The CDR3 runs 13 residues. DNA for the CDR3: TGTGCCAGCAGTTACCCGAACACCGGGGAGCTGTTTTTT. Its protein product is CASSYPNTGELFF.

The chain recombines TRBV6-5 with TRBJ2-5, with D unclear. Germline CDR1 MNHEY, CDR2 SVGAGI. The CDR3 loop spans 12 amino acids. V was trimmed by 6 bases and J by 1 base, leaving 6 bases between them. The CDR3 loop is CASSAAQETQYF. CDR3 sequence (DNA): TGTGCCAGCAGCGCCGCCCAAGAGACCCAGTACTTC.

The chain joins TRBV5-1 to TRBJ2-7; TRBD2 is a possible D gene (6 bases). Germline V gene sequence: CDR1 SGHRS, CDR2 YFSETQ. V was clipped by 7 bases and J by 2 bases, with 13 bases between them. The CDR3 is 13 amino acids. The CDR3 bases are TGCGCCAGCCGAGGAGGGGATGCCTACGAGCAGTACTTC. Amino acids: CASRGGDAYEQYF. The complete variable domain, with remaining parts taken from reference TRBV5-1 and TRBJ2-7, reads KAGVTQTPRYLIKTRGQQVTLSCSPISGHRSVSWYQQTPGQGLQFLFEYFSETQRNKGNFPGRFSGRQFSNSRSEMNVSTLELGDSALYLCASRGGDAYEQYFGPGTRLTVT.

The chain has TRBV10-3 and TRBJ2-7; TRBD2 might be the D (5 bases). The germline V and J ends were trimmed by 8 bases and 3 bases, with 11 bases remaining between them. Germline V gene data show CDR1 as ENHRY and CDR2 as SYGVKD. The CDR3 sequence is 12 residues long. CDR3 loop: CAIGLDNYEQYF. CDR3 coding DNA: TGTGCCATCGGACTGGATAACTACGAGCAGTACTTC.

This chain uses TRBV20-1 with TRBJ2-7; a weak D match, TRBD2 (6 bases). CDR3 length: 11 amino acids. Germline CDR1 reads DFQATT; CDR2 reads SNEGSKA (reference sequence). This CDR3 reads CALTGLDEQYF. CDR3 sequence (DNA): TGCGCCCTAACGGGACTTGACGAGCAGTACTTC.

The table lists this clone with a count of one. V usage is TRBV7-2 and J usage is TRBJ1-3; no definite D call. V was pared by 3 bases and J by 1 base, with 13 bases between. CDR1 and CDR2 (germline): SGHTA, FQGNSA. The length of the CDR3 is 16 residues. The CDR3 DNA sequence: TGTGCCAGCAGCTTTTTCAGCTCAAGTTCTGGAAACACCATATATTTT. This sequence encodes CASSFFSSSSGNTIYF.